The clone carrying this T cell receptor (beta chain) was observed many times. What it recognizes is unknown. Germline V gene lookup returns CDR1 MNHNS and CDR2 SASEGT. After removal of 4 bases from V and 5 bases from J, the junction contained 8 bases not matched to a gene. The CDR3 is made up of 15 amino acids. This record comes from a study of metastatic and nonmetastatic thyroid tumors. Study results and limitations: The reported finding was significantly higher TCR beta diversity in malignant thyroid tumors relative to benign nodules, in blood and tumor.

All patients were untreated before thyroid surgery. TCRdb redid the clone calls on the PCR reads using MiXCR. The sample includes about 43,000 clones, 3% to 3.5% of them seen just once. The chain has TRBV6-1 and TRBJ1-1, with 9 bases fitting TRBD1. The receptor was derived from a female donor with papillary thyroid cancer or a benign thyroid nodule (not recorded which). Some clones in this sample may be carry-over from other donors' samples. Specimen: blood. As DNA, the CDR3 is TGTGCCAGCAGTGCTCGACAGGGGGTATGGACTGAAGCTTTCTTT. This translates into CASSARQGVWTEAFF.